This T cell receptor (beta chain) was observed in a study of blood T cells in healthy people across ages. The length of the CDR3 is 15 residues. J lost 5 bases, V lost 5 bases, and 10 bases had no gene match. CDR1 and CDR2 (germline): MDHEN, SYDVKM. General study results and limits: With age, beta diversity per million T cells declined roughly linearly, significantly by 30 to 40.

PCR was performed a second time for roughly 7 to 12 cycles using a sample-barcoded 5' primer and a J-beta primer mix. Each CDR3 protein is one row after TCRdb ran MiXCR on the 5' RACE reads. The sample yields over 750,000 distinct CDR3 sequences, approximately 25% seen once. Turning to this clonotype: Its antigen is undetermined.

This sample also appeared in a second study, on T cells of mothers and their children.

Sequencing was done on a sample of blood. The chain recombines TRBV28 with TRBJ2-5, with 8 bases aligning to TRBD1. This TCR was sampled from a boy between 10 and 17 years old in good health. Here the CDR3 reads CASSTRTGMRETQYF. In DNA form, the CDR3 reads TGTGCCAGCAGTACCCGGACAGGGATGAGGGAGACCCAGTACTTC.